These 8 T cell receptor beta chains came from one sample sequenced in a study of blood T cells in healthy people across ages. Sample-barcoded 5' priming and a J-beta primer mix drove a second PCR of about 6 to 12 cycles. MiXCR, applied by TCRdb to the 5' RACE reads, yields one record per CDR3 protein. The top ten clones hold 7% to 9% of a sample with around 1.5 million distinct CDR3 sequences, roughly 40% of them seen once. Input material: blood. The source is a woman between 18 and 30 years old in good health.

The V call is TRBV5-1, the J call TRBJ1-2; 9 bases line up with TRBD1. Germline V gene sequence: CDR1 SGHRS, CDR2 YFSETQ. There are 14 residues in the CDR3. Losses at the gene ends were 5 bases for V and 4 bases for J; bases not matched to a gene: 6. The CDR3 DNA sequence: TGCGCCAGCAGTCGGGACAGGGATTCCTATGGCTACACCTTC. Encoded protein: CASSRDRDSYGYTF.

J is TRBJ1-2 and V is TRBV6-5; D perhaps matches TRBD1 (6 bases). Germline assignment: CDR1 MNHEY and CDR2 SVGAGI. V was trimmed by 5 bases and J by 4 bases, leaving 17 bases between them. This CDR3 has 15 amino acids. The CDR3 region has the DNA TGTGCCAGCAGTGGAGGAATGGGGGCTGGCTATGGCTACACCTTC. The encoded protein is CASSGGMGAGYGYTF.

This clonotype has just a few counts. The chain joins TRBV9 to TRBJ2-3; no definite D call. The V gene's germline CDR1 is SGDLS and CDR2 YYNGEE. This CDR3 spans 13 amino acids. The V end was cut by 0 bases, the J end by 7 bases, with 9 bases between. In DNA, the CDR3 is TGTGCCAGCAGCGTAGAACCGGGCAATACGCAGTATTTT. Amino acids: CASSVEPGNTQYF.

This clonotype was recorded a few times. V usage is TRBV2 and J usage is TRBJ1-2; perhaps TRBD1 as D (5 bases). Germline lookup yields CDR1 SNHLY and CDR2 FYNNEI. The CDR3 runs to 14 residues. Trimming removed 6 bases from V and 7 bases from J, with 18 bases in between. The CDR3 sequence is CASSHGRGGIGYTF. In nucleotides, the CDR3 is TGTGCCAGCAGCCACGGGAGGGGCGGAATTGGCTACACCTTC. The full variable domain, rest sourced from reference TRBV2 and TRBJ1-2, is EPEVTQTPSHQVTQMGQEVILRCVPISNHLYFYWYRQILGQKVEFLVSFYNNEISEKSEIFDDQFSVERPDGSNFTLKIRSTKLEDSAMYFCASSHGRGGIGYTFGSGTRLTVV.

The chain couples TRBV7-2 to TRBJ2-5; TRBD1 aligns across 7 bases. Germline V gives CDR1 SGHTA, CDR2 FQGNSA. V gave up 6 bases and J gave up 11 bases; unmatched junction bases: 18. CDR3 length: 15 amino acids. This CDR3 is CASRRQGSSYNEQYF. The CDR3 nucleotides are TGTGCCAGCAGACGACAGGGAAGCTCCTACAATGAGCAGTACTTC. Variable domain in full (rest from reference TRBV7-2 and TRBJ2-5): GAGVSQSPSNKVTEKGKDVELRCDPISGHTALYWYRQSLGQGLEFLIYFQGNSAPDKSGLPSDRFSAERTGGSVSTLTIQRTQQEDSAVYLCASRRQGSSYNEQYFGPGTRLLVL.

The genes are TRBV5-1 and TRBJ2-7; 10 bases line up with TRBD2. CDR1 and CDR2 from the germline V gene are SGHRS and YFSETQ. CDR3 length equals 15 residues. V lost 3 bases to trimming and J lost 1 base; unmatched junction nucleotides: 4. DNA of the CDR3: TGCGCCAGCAGCTGGACTAGCGGCGATTCCTACGAGCAGTACTTC. Residues: CASSWTSGDSYEQYF.

V is TRBV20-1 and J is TRBJ1-6; TRBD1 is a possible D gene (6 bases). This CDR3 contains 15 residues. Per germline, CDR1 DFQATT and CDR2 SNEGSKA (reference sequence). Trimming stripped 4 bases from V and 5 bases from J, with 15 bases between. DNA of the CDR3: TGCAGTGCTATAATTGGGGGCACAGATAATTCACCCCTCCACTTT. Translated: CSAIIGGTDNSPLHF.

The chain recombines TRBV6-5 with TRBJ2-1; either TRBD1 or TRBD2 may fit D (5 bases each). Trimming took 2 bases from V and 3 from J, leaving 11 bases between them. This CDR3 is built from 15 residues. Looked up from germline, CDR1 is MNHEY and CDR2 is SVGAGI. This CDR3 is CASSYAAGSYNEQFF. In DNA, the CDR3 is TGTGCCAGCAGTTACGCGGCAGGGAGCTACAATGAGCAGTTCTTC.